These 11 T cell receptor beta chains share one sample of origin, sequenced in a study of T cells after yellow fever vaccination. TCRdb re-analysed the 5' RACE reads in MiXCR, keeping a single row per CDR3 protein. Among fewer than 100,000 distinct CDR3 sequences listed, almost 9% were seen once. The sequencing here drew on CD8+ T cells not binding an NS4B(214-222) dextramer, sorted from PBMCs, taken roughly 14 days after the first yellow fever vaccination. These receptor sequences come from a man younger than 35 who received the YFV17D yellow fever vaccine.

The rearrangement links TRBV5-1 to TRBJ1-1; D is unresolved. Looked up from germline, CDR1 is SGHRS and CDR2 is YFSETQ. V lost 1 base and J 1 base, leaving 14 bases between the germline ends. The CDR3 extends over 16 amino acids. The CDR3 spells CASSLSWGERNTEAFF. In DNA, the CDR3 is TGCGCCAGCAGCTTGTCCTGGGGAGAGCGGAACACTGAAGCTTTCTTT.

The chain uses TRBV19 and TRBJ2-1; D might be TRBD1 or TRBD2, each matching 7 bases. Germline CDR1 reads LNHDA; CDR2 reads SQIVND (reference sequence). The CDR3 runs 15 residues. Trimming removed 3 bases from V and 8 bases from J, with 17 bases in between. This CDR3 reads CASSIGQGGGYEQFF. CDR3 coding DNA: TGTGCCAGTAGTATCGGTCAGGGGGGAGGGTATGAGCAGTTCTTC.

The chain uses TRBV7-6 and TRBJ2-1, with 9 nucleotides matching TRBD2. The J segment lost 6 bases and the V segment lost 7 bases, leaving 19 bases of the junction unmatched. The germline V gene encodes CDR1 SGHVS and CDR2 FNYEAQ. The CDR3 runs 18 residues. The CDR3: CASIPFPGAGGAVNEQFF. The CDR3 region has the DNA TGTGCCAGCATCCCGTTTCCCGGTGCGGGGGGGGCCGTCAATGAGCAGTTCTTC. The whole variable domain, filled in from reference TRBV7-6 and TRBJ2-1, reads GAGVSQSPRYKVTKRGQDVALRCDPISGHVSLYWYRQALGQGPEFLTYFNYEAQQDKSGLPNDRFSAERPEGSISTLTIQRTEQRDSAMYRCASIPFPGAGGAVNEQFFGPGTRLTVL.

The rearrangement uses TRBV30 and TRBJ1-4, with a tentative D call TRBD1 (5 bases). CDR1 is GTSNPN and CDR2 is SVGIG in the germline V gene (reference sequence). The V gene lost 5 bases and the J gene lost 0 bases, with 13 bases spanning the gap. This CDR3 has 15 residues. The DNA for the CDR3 is TGTGCCTGGGGGGGGGTAGGTGCAACTAATGAAAAACTGTTTTTT. This codes for CAWGGVGATNEKLFF.

This clonotype appeared a few times. This chain joins TRBV24-1 and TRBJ2-1; 10 bases map to TRBD1. The CDR3 contains 16 residues. J was trimmed by 2 bases and V by 4 bases; bases with no gene match: 4. CDR1 KGHDR and CDR2 SFDVKD come from the germline V gene. CDR3 nucleotide sequence: TGTGCCACCAGTGAAAAGACAGGGGGCACCTACAATGAGCAGTTCTTC. Residues: CATSEKTGGTYNEQFF.

There are a few counts of this clonotype. The gene calls are TRBV4-1 and TRBJ2-7; D remains ambiguous. Germline V gives CDR1 MGHRA, CDR2 YSYEKL. V was pared by 3 bases and J by 6 bases, with 12 bases between. The CDR3 runs to 13 residues. CDR3 protein: CASSQAEAREQYF. CDR3 nucleotides: TGCGCCAGCAGCCAGGCTGAAGCGCGCGAGCAGTACTTC.

At least ten counts were recorded for this clonotype. J is TRBJ2-7 and V is TRBV5-1; no definite D call. The CDR3 has 12 amino acids. CDR1 and CDR2 (germline): SGHRS, YFSETQ. The V gene lost 2 bases and the J gene lost 5 bases, with 8 bases spanning the gap. The CDR3 loop is CASSFMGDEQYF. CDR3 coding DNA: TGCGCCAGCAGCTTCATGGGTGACGAGCAGTACTTC. The complete variable domain, with remaining parts taken from reference TRBV5-1 and TRBJ2-7, reads KAGVTQTPRYLIKTRGQQVTLSCSPISGHRSVSWYQQTPGQGLQFLFEYFSETQRNKGNFPGRFSGRQFSNSRSEMNVSTLELGDSALYLCASSFMGDEQYFGPGTRLTVT.

Only a few counts were recorded for this clonotype. The chain recombines TRBV10-3 with TRBJ2-2; D is undetermined. This CDR3 region has 12 residues. The V end was cut by 8 bases, the J end by 0 bases, with 4 bases between. Germline V gene lookup returns CDR1 ENHRY and CDR2 SYGVKD. The CDR3 is CAIYTNTGELFF. CDR3 coding DNA: TGTGCCATCTATACGAACACCGGGGAGCTGTTTTTT.

This clonotype was detected only a few times. This chain uses TRBV6-5 with TRBJ1-2; D remains unclear. The germline V gene has CDR1 MNHEY and CDR2 SVGAGI. CDR3 length equals 15 residues. Trimming removed 0 bases at V and 3 bases at J, with 11 bases between. CDR3 sequence: CASSYSSSPDYGYTF. In nucleotides, the CDR3 is TGTGCCAGCAGTTACTCGTCCAGCCCGGACTATGGCTACACCTTC.

This clonotype was seen a handful of times. This chain joins TRBV29-1 and TRBJ2-3; maybe TRBD2 (6 bases). The V and J ends lost 1 base and 1 base respectively, with 12 bases between them. This CDR3 comprises 15 residues. Per germline, CDR1 SQVTM and CDR2 ANQGSEA. The CDR3 DNA follows: TGCAGCGTTGAAGCGAGGGGAGGTGGCACAGATACGCAGTATTTT. Translation: CSVEARGGGTDTQYF.

This clonotype was counted many times. The gene calls are TRBV21-1 and TRBJ2-2. TRBV21-1 is annotated as a pseudogene. The CDR3 is 17 amino acids. For the CDR3, the DNA is TGTGCCAGCAGCAAACCCCAGGAGATCGCGAACACCGGGGAGCTGTTTTTT. It encodes CASSKPQEIANTGELFF.